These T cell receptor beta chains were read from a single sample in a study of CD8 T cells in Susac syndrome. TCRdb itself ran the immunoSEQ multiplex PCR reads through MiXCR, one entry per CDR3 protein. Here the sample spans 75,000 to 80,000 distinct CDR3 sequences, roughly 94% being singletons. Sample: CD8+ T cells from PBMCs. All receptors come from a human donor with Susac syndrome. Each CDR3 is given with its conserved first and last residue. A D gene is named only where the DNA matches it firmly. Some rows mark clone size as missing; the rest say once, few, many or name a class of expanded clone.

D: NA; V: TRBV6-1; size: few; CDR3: CASSSGTYEQYF
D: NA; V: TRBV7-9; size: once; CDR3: CASSHIPTYNEQFF
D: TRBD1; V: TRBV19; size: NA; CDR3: CATTGQGSYEQYF
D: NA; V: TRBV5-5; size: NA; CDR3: CASSEEGTSTDTQYF
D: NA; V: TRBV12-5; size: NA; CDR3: CASGLVTSETQYF
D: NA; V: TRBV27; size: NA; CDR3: CASSRDTGAIGYTF
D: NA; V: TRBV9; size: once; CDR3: CASSSGQNQPQHF
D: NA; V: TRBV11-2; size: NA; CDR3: CASSTPGRDTEAFF
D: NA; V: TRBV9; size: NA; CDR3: CASSVAREGNTEAFF
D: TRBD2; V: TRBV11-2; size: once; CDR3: CASSLSTGGLETQYF
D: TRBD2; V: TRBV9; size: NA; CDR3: CASSVATTGGLNEQFF
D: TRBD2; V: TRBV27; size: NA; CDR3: CASGRLAGGLDTQYF
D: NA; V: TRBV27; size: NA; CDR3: CASSSLFQETQYF
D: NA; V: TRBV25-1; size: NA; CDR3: CASSGPRGVDHGYTF
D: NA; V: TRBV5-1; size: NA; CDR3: CASTGNPSPLSGANVLTF
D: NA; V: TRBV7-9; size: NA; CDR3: CASSPDRYEQYF
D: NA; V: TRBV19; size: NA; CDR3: CASTPFGGANQPQHF
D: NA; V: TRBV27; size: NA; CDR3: CASRGGEKLFF
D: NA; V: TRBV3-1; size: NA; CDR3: CASSQDWDGPSSYEQYF
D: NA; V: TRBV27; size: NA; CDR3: CASSLMGGNYGYTF
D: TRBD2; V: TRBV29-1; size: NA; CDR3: CSAGSGAIQETQYF
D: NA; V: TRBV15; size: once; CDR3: CATSRQQSGANVLTF
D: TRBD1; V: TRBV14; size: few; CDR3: CASSQGWDRHYNEQFF
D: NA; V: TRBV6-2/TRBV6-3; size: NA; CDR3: CASSSRSEVRRGGQAYEQYF
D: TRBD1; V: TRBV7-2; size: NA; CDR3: CASSTGQGAHGYTF
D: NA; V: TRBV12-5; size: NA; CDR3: CASGLGLQETQYF
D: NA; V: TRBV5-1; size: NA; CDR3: CASSPVAGASTDTQYF
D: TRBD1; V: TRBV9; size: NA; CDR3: CASSVPTTGAAGYTF
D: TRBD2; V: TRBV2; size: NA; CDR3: CASSGTGLASSSYEQYF
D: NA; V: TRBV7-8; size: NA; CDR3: CASSLVRVDTQYF
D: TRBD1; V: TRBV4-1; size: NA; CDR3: CASSRQGGYTF